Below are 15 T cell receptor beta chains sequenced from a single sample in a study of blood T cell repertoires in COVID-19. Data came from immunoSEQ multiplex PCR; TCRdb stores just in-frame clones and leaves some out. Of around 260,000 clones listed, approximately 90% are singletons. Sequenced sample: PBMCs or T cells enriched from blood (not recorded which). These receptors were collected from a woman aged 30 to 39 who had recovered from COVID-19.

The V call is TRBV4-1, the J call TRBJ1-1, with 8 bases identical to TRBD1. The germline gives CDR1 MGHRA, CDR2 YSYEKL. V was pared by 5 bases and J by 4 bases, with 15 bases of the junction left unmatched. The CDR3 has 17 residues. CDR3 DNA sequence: TGCGCCAGCAGCAACCAGGGGGCACGAGGTGTGATCACTGAAGCTTTCTTT. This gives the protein CASSNQGARGVITEAFF.

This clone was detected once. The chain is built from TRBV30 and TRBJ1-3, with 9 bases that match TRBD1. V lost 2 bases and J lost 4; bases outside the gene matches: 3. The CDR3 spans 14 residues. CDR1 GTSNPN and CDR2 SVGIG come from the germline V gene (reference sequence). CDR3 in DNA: TGTGCCTGGAGTAGAACAGGGGGCGGAAACACCATATATTTT. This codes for CAWSRTGGGNTIYF.

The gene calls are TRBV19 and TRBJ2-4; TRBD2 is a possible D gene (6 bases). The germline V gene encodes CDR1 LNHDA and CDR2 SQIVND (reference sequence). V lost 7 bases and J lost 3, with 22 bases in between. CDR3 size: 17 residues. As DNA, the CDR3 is TGTGCCAGTACTGAGTCGGGAGTATCTTCCGGCAAAAACATTCAGTACTTC. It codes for CASTESGVSSGKNIQYF.

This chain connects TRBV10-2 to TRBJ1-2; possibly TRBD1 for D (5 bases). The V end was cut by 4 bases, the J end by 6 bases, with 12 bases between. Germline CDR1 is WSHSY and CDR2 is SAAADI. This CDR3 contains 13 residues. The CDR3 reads CASSVREGNGYTF. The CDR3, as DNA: TGCGCCAGCAGTGTCAGGGAAGGTAATGGCTACACCTTC.

The CDR3 reads CAERAGLLGYGYTF. CDR3 nucleotide sequence: TGTGCCGAGCGAGCGGGGTTACTCGGCTATGGCTACACCTTC. The genes are TRBV30 and TRBJ1-2; D gene unclear. There are 14 residues in the CDR3. The V end lost 8 bases, the J end lost 4 bases, and 20 bases lay between the germline ends. Germline V lookup: CDR1 GTSNPN, CDR2 SVGIG (reference sequence).

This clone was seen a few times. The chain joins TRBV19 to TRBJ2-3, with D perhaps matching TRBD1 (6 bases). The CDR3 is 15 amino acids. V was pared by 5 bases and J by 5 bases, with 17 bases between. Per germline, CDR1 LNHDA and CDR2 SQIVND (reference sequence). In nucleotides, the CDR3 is TGTGCCAGTAGTTCACAGGGTATCGATGTAGATACGCAGTATTTT. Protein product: CASSSQGIDVDTQYF.

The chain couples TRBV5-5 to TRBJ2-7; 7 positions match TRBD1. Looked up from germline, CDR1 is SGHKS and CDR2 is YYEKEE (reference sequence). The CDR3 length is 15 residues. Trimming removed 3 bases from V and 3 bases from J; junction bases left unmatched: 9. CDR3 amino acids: CASSSPGTAFYEQYF. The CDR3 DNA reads TGTGCCAGCAGCTCTCCCGGGACAGCTTTCTACGAGCAGTACTTC.

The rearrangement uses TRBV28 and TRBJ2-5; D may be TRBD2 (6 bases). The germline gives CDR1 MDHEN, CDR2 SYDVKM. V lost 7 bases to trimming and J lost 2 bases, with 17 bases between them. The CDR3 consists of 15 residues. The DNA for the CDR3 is TGTGCCAGCAATGAAGCGGGCCGAGGACAAGAGACCCAGTACTTC. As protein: CASNEAGRGQETQYF.

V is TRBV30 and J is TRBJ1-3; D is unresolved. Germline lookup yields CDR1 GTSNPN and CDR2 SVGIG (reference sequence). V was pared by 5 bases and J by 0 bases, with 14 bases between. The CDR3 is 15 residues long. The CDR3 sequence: CAWRLAGISGNTIYF. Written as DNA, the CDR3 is TGTGCCTGGCGACTGGCGGGGATCTCTGGAAACACCATATATTTT.

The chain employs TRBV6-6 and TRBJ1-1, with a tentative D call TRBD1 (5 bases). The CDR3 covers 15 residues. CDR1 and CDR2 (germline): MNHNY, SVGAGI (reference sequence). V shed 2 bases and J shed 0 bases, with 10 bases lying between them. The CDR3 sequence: CASSYVDSMNTEAFF. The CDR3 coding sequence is TGTGCCAGCAGTTACGTAGACAGTATGAACACTGAAGCTTTCTTT.

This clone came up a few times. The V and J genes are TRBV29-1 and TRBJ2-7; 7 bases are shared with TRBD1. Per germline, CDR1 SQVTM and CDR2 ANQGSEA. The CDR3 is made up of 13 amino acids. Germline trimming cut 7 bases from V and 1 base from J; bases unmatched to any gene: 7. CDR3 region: CSAADRSSYEQYF. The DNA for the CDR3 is TGCAGCGCCGCGGACAGGTCGTCCTACGAGCAGTACTTC.

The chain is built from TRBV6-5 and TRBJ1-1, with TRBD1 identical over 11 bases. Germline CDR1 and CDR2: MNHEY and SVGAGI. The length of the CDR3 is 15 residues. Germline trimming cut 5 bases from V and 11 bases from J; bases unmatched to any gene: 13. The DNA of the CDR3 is TGTGCCAGCAGTACTACCGGGACAGGGGGTCGTCGGGCTTTCTTT. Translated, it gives CASSTTGTGGRRAFF.

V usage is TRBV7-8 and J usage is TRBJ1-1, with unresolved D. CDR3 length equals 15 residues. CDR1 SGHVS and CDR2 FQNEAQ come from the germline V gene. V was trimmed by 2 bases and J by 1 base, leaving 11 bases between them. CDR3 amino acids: CASSLTAAQNTEAFF. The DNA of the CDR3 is TGTGCCAGCAGCTTAACGGCGGCCCAGAACACTGAAGCTTTCTTT.

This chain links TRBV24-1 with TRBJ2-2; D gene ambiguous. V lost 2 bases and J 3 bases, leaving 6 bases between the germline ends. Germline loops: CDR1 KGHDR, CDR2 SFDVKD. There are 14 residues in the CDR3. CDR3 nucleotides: TGTGCCACCAGTGATTACAAAGACACCGGGGAGCTGTTTTTT. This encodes CATSDYKDTGELFF.

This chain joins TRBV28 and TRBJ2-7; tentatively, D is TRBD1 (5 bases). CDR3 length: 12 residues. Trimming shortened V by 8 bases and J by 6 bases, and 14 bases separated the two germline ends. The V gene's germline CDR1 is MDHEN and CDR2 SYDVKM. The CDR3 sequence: CASGAKVTEQYF. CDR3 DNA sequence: TGTGCCAGCGGGGCGAAAGTAACCGAGCAGTACTTC.